Sequencing of this TCR beta chain was carried out in a study of cytomegalovirus exposure and HLA in healthy donors. Study outcomes and limitations: Analyzed later, association rates of TCRs varied across HLA loci, with DRB1 most and HLA-C fewest. Productive rates of about 87% or about 30% were seen for most TCR beta V segments in an earlier analysis.

The PCR used 60 Vbeta and 13 Jbeta primers. The data were produced by immunoSEQ multiplex PCR, yet TCRdb's version contains in-frame clones alone and is incomplete. The data contain some 170,000 clones, roughly 80% of them singletons. Regarding this clone: Its antigen is not identified.

Germline values: CDR1 ENHRY, CDR2 SYGVKD. Trimming cost V 8 bases and J 3 bases, with 13 bases left between them. This CDR3 spans 14 amino acids. V and J are TRBV10-3 and TRBJ2-2; D possibly corresponds to TRBD1 (7 bases). The origin of this receptor is a man aged 25 to 40 in good health and CMV-seropositive. Sample: PBMCs. CDR3 in amino acids: CAIHPRGDTGELFF. The CDR3 coding sequence is TGTGCCATCCATCCCAGGGGGGACACCGGGGAGCTGTTTTTT.